These T cell receptor beta chains were read from a single sample in a study of cytomegalovirus exposure and HLA in healthy donors. Assay: immunoSEQ multiplex PCR; the TCRdb copy retains only in-frame clones and omits some. There are some 140,000 clones in the sample; about 76% occur only once, and approximately 8% lies in the top ten. The sample consisted of PBMCs. The source of these receptors is a man younger than 40 in good health and CMV-seropositive. CDR3s include the opening cysteine and the closing phenylalanine or tryptophan. Fields, in order: V gene, CDR3 length, D gene, J gene, clone size, CDR3 DNA, CDR3 protein. The D gene is left open where the match is weak. Not every row has a clone size; where given, it reads once, few, many or a size class.

v_gene: TRBV7-2
len: 17
d_gene: -
j_gene: TRBJ1-1
abundance: -
CDR3nt: TGTGCCAGCAGCCTATTGGGGGGAAGGGGCGGAGGCACTGAAGCTTTCTTT
CDR3aa: CASSLLGGRGGGTEAFF

v_gene: TRBV18
len: 14
d_gene: -
j_gene: TRBJ2-1
abundance: -
CDR3nt: TGTGCCAGCTCACCGGGACAAGATGGGTATGAGCAGTTCTTC
CDR3aa: CASSPGQDGYEQFF

v_gene: TRBV11-2
len: 17
d_gene: TRBD1
j_gene: TRBJ1-1
abundance: -
CDR3nt: TGTGCCAGCAGCTTAGATCGGGGTGGACAGGGGGCGCAGGAAGCTTTCTTT
CDR3aa: CASSLDRGGQGAQEAFF

v_gene: TRBV19
len: 15
d_gene: -
j_gene: TRBJ1-1
abundance: -
CDR3nt: TGTGCCAGTAGTATCCAGGGGCTTGGTCCCTTTGAAGCTTTCTTT
CDR3aa: CASSIQGLGPFEAFF

v_gene: TRBV9
len: 15
d_gene: -
j_gene: TRBJ2-1
abundance: -
CDR3nt: TGTGCCAGCAGCGTAGGCGGGAATGGCTACAATGAGCAGTTCTTC
CDR3aa: CASSVGGNGYNEQFF

v_gene: TRBV28
len: 17
d_gene: -
j_gene: TRBJ1-4
abundance: -
CDR3nt: TGTGCCAGCAGTCCCCCCTTCCGACAGGAGAAAAACGAAAAACTGTTTTTT
CDR3aa: CASSPPFRQEKNEKLFF

v_gene: TRBV27
len: 16
d_gene: TRBD1
j_gene: TRBJ1-6
abundance: few
CDR3nt: TGTGCCAGCAGGGTGGGACAGGGGACCTATAATTCACCCCTCCACTTT
CDR3aa: CASRVGQGTYNSPLHF

v_gene: TRBV29-1
len: 12
d_gene: -
j_gene: TRBJ2-7
abundance: once
CDR3nt: TGCAGCGTTTTGTTAAGCACCTACGAGCAGTACTTC
CDR3aa: CSVLLSTYEQYF

v_gene: TRBV4-2
len: 15
d_gene: -
j_gene: TRBJ1-3
abundance: -
CDR3nt: TGTGCCAGCAGCCACCGGGACATCAGTGGGGACACCATATATTTT
CDR3aa: CASSHRDISGDTIYF

v_gene: TRBV7-9
len: 19
d_gene: -
j_gene: TRBJ1-1
abundance: -
CDR3nt: TGTGCCAGCAGCCGCCTTAATATCAGAGGTGACCAGCCGAACACTGAAGCTTTCTTT
CDR3aa: CASSRLNIRGDQPNTEAFF

v_gene: TRBV11-3
len: 15
d_gene: -
j_gene: TRBJ2-2
abundance: -
CDR3nt: TGTGCCAGCAGCTTAGGTAGCGGGAACACCGGGGAGCTGTTTTTT
CDR3aa: CASSLGSGNTGELFF

v_gene: TRBV6-6
len: 16
d_gene: -
j_gene: TRBJ1-1
abundance: -
CDR3nt: TGTGCCAGCAGTTCTAGTCTAGGGACAACTAGGACTGAAGCTTTCTTT
CDR3aa: CASSSSLGTTRTEAFF

v_gene: TRBV5-1
len: 15
d_gene: -
j_gene: TRBJ2-2
abundance: -
CDR3nt: TGCGCCAGCAGCAGGAGCGGCACGAACACCGGGGAGCTGTTTTTT
CDR3aa: CASSRSGTNTGELFF

v_gene: TRBV6-1
len: 11
d_gene: -
j_gene: TRBJ1-1
abundance: -
CDR3nt: TGTGCCAGCAGTGACTCGTTTGAAGCTTTCTTT
CDR3aa: CASSDSFEAFF

v_gene: TRBV14
len: 16
d_gene: TRBD1
j_gene: TRBJ1-1
abundance: -
CDR3nt: TGTGCCAGCAGCCAGAGTTGGGACAGGGGACTTCGGGGAGCTTTCTTT
CDR3aa: CASSQSWDRGLRGAFF

v_gene: TRBV5-6
len: 16
d_gene: TRBD1
j_gene: TRBJ1-3
abundance: few
CDR3nt: TGTGCCAGCAGCTTGACAGGGGGCCCCTCTGGAAACACCATATATTTT
CDR3aa: CASSLTGGPSGNTIYF

v_gene: TRBV6-6
len: 16
d_gene: -
j_gene: TRBJ1-5
abundance: -
CDR3nt: TGTGCCAGCAGTTACTCGTCTCAGGTATCCGATCAGCCCCAGCATTTT
CDR3aa: CASSYSSQVSDQPQHF

v_gene: TRBV6-6
len: 15
d_gene: -
j_gene: TRBJ1-4
abundance: -
CDR3nt: TGTGCCAGCAGTTACTCTCAACAGGGCGGCGAAAAACTGTTTTTT
CDR3aa: CASSYSQQGGEKLFF